These 18 T cell receptor beta chains came from one sample sequenced in a study of cytomegalovirus exposure and HLA in healthy donors. This PCR relied on a set of 60 Vbeta primers and 13 Jbeta primers. Assay used: immunoSEQ multiplex PCR; TCRdb lists only in-frame clones, some missing. Counted here are about 140,000 clones, approximately 70% occurring once; the ten biggest clones make up 1.6%. Input material: PBMCs. The receptor source for this set is a woman in her thirties in good health and CMV-seronegative.

This clone has only a few counts. V gene TRBV30 combines with J gene TRBJ2-5, with TRBD2 matching 9 bases. This CDR3 is 14 amino acids long. In germline, CDR1 is GTSNPN, CDR2 SVGIG (reference sequence). The trim removed 0 bases at V and 4 bases at J, leaving 3 bases unmatched. CDR3: CAWSVQAGGETQYF. CDR3 nucleotide sequence: TGTGCCTGGAGTGTACAAGCGGGAGGAGAGACCCAGTACTTC.

The rearrangement joins TRBV9 to TRBJ2-7, with 7 bases identical to TRBD1. J gave up 0 bases and V 0 bases, and 12 bases lay outside the gene matches. CDR3 size: 18 residues. CDR1 SGDLS and CDR2 YYNGEE come from the germline V gene. CDR3 sequence: CASSVAPASGQVSYEQYF. DNA for the CDR3: TGTGCCAGCAGCGTAGCCCCTGCATCCGGACAGGTCTCCTACGAGCAGTACTTC.

V usage is TRBV2 and J usage is TRBJ2-7, with D uncertain. The V end was cut by 7 bases, the J end by 1 base, with 14 bases between. This CDR3 is 14 amino acids long. Germline CDR1 is SNHLY and CDR2 is FYNNEI. CDR3 region: CASTPALGSYEQYF. CDR3 coding DNA: TGTGCCAGCACCCCCGCACTCGGGTCCTACGAGCAGTACTTC. Full variable domain (outside the CDR3, taken from reference TRBV2 and TRBJ2-7): EPEVTQTPSHQVTQMGQEVILRCVPISNHLYFYWYRQILGQKVEFLVSFYNNEISEKSEIFDDQFSVERPDGSNFTLKIRSTKLEDSAMYFCASTPALGSYEQYFGPGTRLTVT.

The CDR3 loop reads CASRPQAREQFF. CDR3 coding DNA: TGTGCCAGCAGGCCGCAGGCCCGTGAGCAGTTCTTC. The V and J genes are TRBV5-8 and TRBJ2-1, with D unclear. This CDR3 is built from 12 residues. The germline gives CDR1 SGHTS, CDR2 YDEGEE. The V end was cut by 5 bases, the J end by 9 bases, with 12 bases between.

The chain joins TRBV4-1 to TRBJ1-1; D gene ambiguous. Trimming took 3 bases from V and 7 from J, leaving 9 bases between them. This CDR3 has 12 residues. Germline V CDR1 and CDR2: MGHRA, YSYEKL. The CDR3 nucleotides read TGCGCCAGCAGCCACTTGGCAAGTGAAGCTTTCTTT. It translates to CASSHLASEAFF.

In its sample, this clone was seen a few times. Its ends do not fully match the called genes, so a read error is possible. V and J are TRBV7-7 and TRBJ2-2; 8 bases are shared with TRBD2. The length of the CDR3 is 14 residues. The V gene's germline CDR1 is SSHAT and CDR2 FNYEAQ (reference sequence). The CDR3 region has the DNA TGTGCTAGCAGCTTAAATGCGGGGGGCGGGGAGCTGTTTTTT. Its protein product is CASSLNAGGGELFF.

The rearrangement uses TRBV29-1 and TRBJ1-3; D perhaps matches TRBD1 (6 bases). Trimming removed 7 bases from V and 3 bases from J, with 10 bases in between. Germline CDR1 reads SQVTM; CDR2 reads ANQGSEA. This CDR3 spans 12 amino acids. The DNA for the CDR3 is TGCAGCGCACAGGGTTTTGGAAACACCATATATTTT. Its translation is CSAQGFGNTIYF.

This clone has just a few counts. The chain carries TRBV9 and TRBJ2-5; TRBD1 might be the D (6 bases). Germline CDR1 SGDLS, CDR2 YYNGEE. CDR3 length: 15 amino acids. Trimming stripped 4 bases from V and 4 bases from J, with 17 bases between. In nucleotides, the CDR3 is TGTGCCAGCAGCCTTACAGGGAACCCTCCAGAGACCCAGTACTTC. Translation: CASSLTGNPPETQYF.

The chain recombines TRBV5-1 with TRBJ2-2; 9 bases line up with TRBD2. The CDR3 runs 15 residues. Trimming took 0 bases from V and 4 from J; bases not matched to a gene: 1. Germline V gives CDR1 SGHRS, CDR2 YFSETQ. The CDR3 here is CASSLAAGGTGELFF. CDR3 nucleotides: TGCGCCAGCAGCTTGGCAGCGGGGGGCACCGGGGAGCTGTTTTTT.

The CDR3 reads CASSRTSGYYNEQFF. The CDR3 region has the DNA TGTGCCAGCAGTCGGACTAGCGGATATTACAATGAGCAGTTCTTC. The V gene is TRBV28, the J gene TRBJ2-1; 10 bases are a match to TRBD2. The J segment lost 4 bases and the V segment lost 5 bases, leaving 5 bases of the junction unmatched. There are 15 residues in the CDR3. Germline CDR1 MDHEN, CDR2 SYDVKM. The entire variable domain, with the rest obtained from reference TRBV28 and TRBJ2-1, is as follows: DVKVTQSSRYLVKRTGEKVFLECVQDMDHENMFWYRQDPGLGLRLIYFSYDVKMKEKGDIPEGYSVSREKKERFSLILESASTNQTSMYLCASSRTSGYYNEQFFGPGTRLTVL.

The chain joins TRBV27 to TRBJ1-2; 7 nucleotides match TRBD1. In germline, CDR1 is MNHEY, CDR2 SMNVEV (reference sequence). The CDR3 has 14 residues. V lost 3 bases to trimming and J lost 8 bases; unmatched junction nucleotides: 9. The CDR3 nucleotides are TGTGCCAGCAGTTTCCGCAGACAGGGCCAGGGCTACACCTTC. Amino acids: CASSFRRQGQGYTF.

V is TRBV21-1 and J is TRBJ2-7; TRBD2 is the table's D call and was not checked against the DNA. TRBV21-1 counts as a pseudogene. CDR3 length: 16 residues. CDR3 residues: CASSQLGGTFVYEQYF. The CDR3 coding sequence is TGTGCCAGCAGCCAACTCGGCGGCACCTTCGTATACGAGCAGTACTTC.

The rearrangement links TRBV6-1 to TRBJ1-2, with D perhaps TRBD1 (6 bases). The germline CDR1 and CDR2 sequences are MNHNS and SASEGT. The CDR3 length is 14 residues. V gave up 6 bases and J gave up 6 bases, with 17 bases separating them. The chain's CDR3 is CASSGSRGLDGYTF. CDR3 coding DNA: TGTGCCAGCAGCGGTTCGCGGGGGCTGGATGGCTACACCTTC.

This chain connects TRBV7-3 to TRBJ2-3, with 14 bases aligning to TRBD2. In germline, CDR1 is SGHTA, CDR2 FQGTGA. The CDR3 sequence is 18 residues long. Losses at the gene ends were 1 base for V and 4 bases for J; bases not matched to a gene: 7. CDR3 amino acids: CASSLIGTSGRLADTQYF. The CDR3 nucleotides are TGTGCCAGCAGCTTAATAGGGACTAGCGGGAGACTGGCAGATACGCAGTATTTT. The full variable domain, with the rest looked up from reference TRBV7-3 and TRBJ2-3, is GAGVSQTPSNKVTEKGKYVELRCDPISGHTALYWYRQSLGQGPEFLIYFQGTGAADDSGLPNDRFFAVRPEGSVSTLKIQRTERGDSAVYLCASSLIGTSGRLADTQYFGPGTRLTVL.

The V gene is TRBV9, the J gene TRBJ2-5; 7 bases align to TRBD2. From germline, CDR1 is SGDLS and CDR2 YYNGEE. The CDR3 sequence is 15 residues long. J was trimmed by 0 bases and V by 4 bases; bases with no gene match: 6. The CDR3 DNA reads as TGTGCCAGCAGCTCAATTGGGGGGGACCAAGAGACCCAGTACTTC. As protein: CASSSIGGDQETQYF. The complete variable domain, with remaining parts taken from reference TRBV9 and TRBJ2-5, reads DSGVTQTPKHLITATGQRVTLRCSPRSGDLSVYWYQQSLDQGLQFLIQYYNGEERAKGNILERFSAQQFPDLHSELNLSSLELGDSALYFCASSSIGGDQETQYFGPGTRLLVL.

This clone occurred a few times. The CDR3 region is CASSPGGNQPQHF. Written as DNA, the CDR3 is TGTGCCAGCAGCCCAGGGGGCAATCAGCCCCAGCATTTT. The rearrangement links TRBV7-9 to TRBJ1-5; a possible D gene is TRBD1 (6 bases). V was cut by 5 bases and J by 2 bases, with 7 bases left in between. The CDR3 spans 13 residues. The germline gives CDR1 SEHNR, CDR2 FQNEAQ (reference sequence). The entire variable domain, with the rest obtained from reference TRBV7-9 and TRBJ1-5, is as follows: DTGVSQNPRHKITKRGQNVTFRCDPISEHNRLYWYRQTLGQGPEFLTYFQNEAQLEKSRLLSDRFSAERPKGSFSTLEIQRTEQGDSAMYLCASSPGGNQPQHFGDGTRLSIL.

The rearrangement links TRBV7-2 to TRBJ2-5; TRBD2 might be the D (6 bases). The end of the DNA fits TRBJ2-7 better, so the J call may be wrong. The CDR3 extends over 13 amino acids. Germline assignment: CDR1 SGHTA and CDR2 FQGNSA. CDR3 region: CASNRMAGYEQYF. DNA of the CDR3: TGTGCCAGCAACCGTATGGCGGGATACGAGCAGTACTTC.

The rearrangement joins TRBV5-1 to TRBJ2-1; perhaps TRBD2 as D (5 bases). This CDR3 is built from 15 residues. Trimming left V 0 bases short and J 8 bases short, with 15 bases between. From germline, CDR1 is SGHRS and CDR2 YFSETQ. The DNA of the CDR3 is TGCGCCAGCAGCTTGGCCTTATCTGAGGGCTATGAGCAGTTCTTC. It translates to CASSLALSEGYEQFF.